This T cell receptor beta chain is from a study of shared clonotypes between healthy human individuals. Study outcomes and limitations: Generation probabilities of non-shared clonotypes were lower (relative to those shared by all four donors).

Trimming took off 4 bases at V and 4 bases at J, with 14 bases between the two ends. This CDR3 is built from 15 residues. Germline V lookup: CDR1 LNHDA, CDR2 SQIVND (reference sequence). Data came from immunoSEQ multiplex PCR; TCRdb stores just in-frame clones and leaves some out. The table lists approximately 2.5 million clones, 80% to 95% of them singletons, with about 0.38% in the top ten. CD4+ cell separation produced CD45RA+ naive and CD45RA-negative memory subsets. Notes on this clone: Its target is not known.

The sequencing sample was made of naive CD4+ T cells from PBMCs. The subset denotes: CD45RA+ positively selected. The receptor's source is a young man in good health. Some clones in this sample may be carry-over from other donors' samples. The V gene is TRBV19, the J gene TRBJ1-3, with D unresolved. CDR3 sequence reads: CASSTPDHRGNTIYF. The DNA of the CDR3 is TGTGCCAGTAGTACCCCCGATCACCGCGGAAACACCATATATTTT.